This T cell receptor (beta chain) was identified during a study of blood T cell repertoires in COVID-19. This clone was seen once. From germline, CDR1 is SGHAT and CDR2 FQNNGV. CDR3 size: 17 residues. The V gene lost 0 bases and the J gene lost 0 bases, with 14 bases spanning the gap. As originally analysed: Estimated nucleated cell counts came from reference gene primer amplification. Sequencing used immunoSEQ multiplex PCR; TCRdb keeps in-frame clones, though not all of them. V and J calls and clone size come straight from that table; D and trimming were deduced from the DNA. The repertoire has tens of thousands of clones, around 80% of them found once; the top ten carry around 27%.

Sequenced: peripheral blood. The rearrangement joins TRBV11-2 to TRBJ1-2; no reliable D call. This TCR came from a man in his fifties or sixties with active or convalescent COVID-19. CDR3 loop: CASSLEFGQVPNYGYTF. The CDR3 nucleotides are TGTGCCAGCAGCTTAGAGTTTGGGCAGGTGCCTAACTATGGCTACACCTTC.